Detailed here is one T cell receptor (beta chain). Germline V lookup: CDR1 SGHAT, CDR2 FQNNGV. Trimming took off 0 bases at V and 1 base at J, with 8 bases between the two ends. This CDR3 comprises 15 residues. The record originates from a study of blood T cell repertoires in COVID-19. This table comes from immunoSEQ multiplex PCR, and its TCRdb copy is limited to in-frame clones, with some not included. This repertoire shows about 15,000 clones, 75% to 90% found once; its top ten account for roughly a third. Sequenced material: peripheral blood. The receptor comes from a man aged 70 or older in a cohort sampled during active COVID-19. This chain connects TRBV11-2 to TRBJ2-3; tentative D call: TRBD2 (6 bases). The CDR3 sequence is CASSLEAGRTDTQYF. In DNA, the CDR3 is TGTGCCAGCAGCTTAGAGGCGGGACGCACAGATACGCAGTATTTT.